This TCR beta chain was documented in a study of regulatory T cells in long-lasting Graves disease (dated by TCRdb to the early 2020s). Looking at the study overall: Persistent Graves' disease meant more than 5 years of antithyroid drug treatment with TSH receptor autoantibodies that stayed positive. The study took place in China and was registered as a clinical trial. Persistent Graves' disease patients in the clinical cohort had taken antithyroid drugs for roughly 10 years on average. TCR sequencing covered some 13 persistent and approximately 20 newly diagnosed Graves' disease patients, approximately 33 samples in total. Patients with persistent Graves' disease were compared with patients with newly diagnosed Graves' disease using TCR sequencing and RNA sequencing of peripheral blood. General findings and caveats noted by the study authors: As a limitation, the authors acknowledged that the small sample size may reduce accuracy. Compared with newly diagnosed patients, persistent Graves' disease patients had lower TCR Shannon entropy and fewer highly expanded clones, which suggests clonal expansion. Sequencing and analysis were restricted to the TCR beta chain. Preferential use of TRBV28, TRBJ1-2 and TRBJ2-5 was observed in persistent disease, whereas TRBV20-1 and TRBJ2-1 were favored in newly diagnosed disease. Only peripheral blood was studied, because thyroid tissue, the primary lesion, was inaccessible. Patients with persistent disease shared more public clonotypes (around 2,700) than newly diagnosed patients did (more than 900).

At the junction V is shortened by 7 bases and J by 0 bases, with 9 bases in between. In the germline V gene, CDR1 corresponds to MNHEY and CDR2 to SVGEGT. Inclusive of the bounding cysteine and phenylalanine, the CDR3 is 13 residues long. Just the 39-base CDR3 DNA is kept, in frame starting at base 1. A remark on this clonotype: Its antigen is currently not known. No base quality values were provided; no much bigger clone lies one nucleotide off.

Per the publication, the time point label means: persistent/refractory GD, antithyroid drugs over 5 years with positive TRAb. For both TCR sequencing and RNA sequencing, RNA was extracted from PBMCs using TRIzol. The diagnosis of Graves' disease followed American Thyroid Association guidelines. Recruitment of patients was carried out at an endocrinology department in Xi'an, China. Each patient gave 9 to 10 milliliters of peripheral blood, collected in an EDTA anticoagulant tube. Ficoll Paque Plus density gradient separation was used to isolate PBMCs, and no further T cell sorting was done. An Agilent 2100 Bioanalyzer and agarose gel were used to assess RNA quality, and a NanoDrop 2000 was used to measure RNA concentration. Libraries were constructed by multiplex PCR. Sequencer: Illumina HiSeq 4000. iRepertoire HTBI primers and Arm-PCR amplification of CDR3 regions were used to construct TCR beta libraries. PCR products were gel purified before sequencing. Under the source paper's analysis protocol: Across samples, roughly 60 TRBV and 13 to 15 TRBJ segments were identified and used for gene usage analysis of CDR3 amino acid clonotypes. COPE and FqMerger were used to merge the filtered high-quality paired reads into contigs. BLAST was used to align contigs to IMGT TRBV, TRBD and TRBJ reference genes, with CDR3 defined following IMGT. Clonotypes above 0.1% frequency were classified as highly expanded clones. Repertoire diversity was measured by Shannon entropy, and V-J evenness by the Gini coefficient. A clonotype was considered public if more than one individual shared it. TCRdb passed the public sequencing reads through fastp at Q25 and MiXCR, retaining productive beta sequences. Rows are unified per CDR3 protein, each entry keeping the most common DNA and genes. The V and J calls reflect TCRdb's pipeline rather than the authors' work. The sample records 650,000 to 700,000 distinct CDR3 sequences, approximately 29% of which are singletons. Roughly 41% of the sample is in the top ten clones.

The source is a female donor with Graves disease. The sample in question was peripheral blood mononuclear cells (PBMCs), obtained when the disease was refractory, from a patient treated with antithyroid drugs. Recombination connected TRBV6-2 or TRBV6-3 to TRBJ1-1; the D segment could be TRBD1, given 5 matching bases. The DNA reads TGTGCCAGCACCCAGGGTATGAACACTGAAGCTTTCTTT. This sequence encodes CASTQGMNTEAFF.